The T cell receptor beta chain under discussion was sequenced for a study of blood T cells in healthy people across ages. Study context: The capture of about one barcoded beta molecule per two T cells was achieved by template switching.

Germline-derived CDR1 and CDR2 are LNHDA and SQIVND (reference sequence). CDR3 size: 14 residues. V was clipped by 5 bases and J by 6 bases, with 14 bases between them. Per sample, a minimum of 6 million PBMCs were isolated. This clonotype appeared a few times. Its target is not known. Study-wide results and caveats: It was the long-lived donors that had more naive CD4+ cells and higher diversity than aged donors.

Together with a sample-barcoded 5' primer, a J-beta primer mix was included in a second PCR lasting about 7 to 12 cycles. TCRdb itself ran the 5' RACE reads through MiXCR, one entry per CDR3 protein. The data hold 710,000 or so distinct CDR3 sequences, with roughly 30% observed a single time. Sequencing was carried out using blood. The chain has TRBV19 and TRBJ2-1; D ambiguous. The sequence was collected from a woman at least 80 years old in good health. The CDR3: CASSPQGFSNEQFF. The CDR3 DNA reads TGTGCCAGTAGTCCCCAAGGGTTCTCCAATGAGCAGTTCTTC.